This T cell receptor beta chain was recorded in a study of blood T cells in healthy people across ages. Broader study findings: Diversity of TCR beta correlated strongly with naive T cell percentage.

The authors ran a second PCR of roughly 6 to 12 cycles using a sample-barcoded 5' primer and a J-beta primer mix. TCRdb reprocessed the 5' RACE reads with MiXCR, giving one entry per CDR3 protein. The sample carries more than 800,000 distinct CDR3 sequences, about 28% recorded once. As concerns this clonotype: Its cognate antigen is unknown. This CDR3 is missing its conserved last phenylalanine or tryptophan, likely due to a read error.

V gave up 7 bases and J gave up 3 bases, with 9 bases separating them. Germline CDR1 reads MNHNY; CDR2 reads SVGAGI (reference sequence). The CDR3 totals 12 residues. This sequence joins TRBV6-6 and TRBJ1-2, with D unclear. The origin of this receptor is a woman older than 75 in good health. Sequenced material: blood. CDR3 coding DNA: TGTGCCAGCAAGGAGGGCGACTATGGCTACACCATC. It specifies CASKEGDYGYTI.